Listed below are T cell receptor beta chains from one sample, sequenced in a study of CD8 T cells in ankylosing spondylitis. TCRdb reprocessed the 5' RACE reads with MiXCR, giving one entry per CDR3 protein. This sample has about 250,000 distinct CDR3 sequences, with over 30% found just once. The specimen sequenced was blood, either unsorted or a sorted T cell fraction (not recorded which). The receptors shown here come from a male donor with ankylosing spondylitis or in good health (not recorded which). CDR3s include the opening cysteine and the closing phenylalanine or tryptophan. The order of the fields is clone size, J gene, CDR3 length, V gene, CDR3 protein. A row's size may be missing; if present it is once, few, many or a size class.

-,TRBJ1-1,15,TRBV15,CATSRGHVGQTEAFF
-,TRBJ1-6,17,TRBV9,CASSVDGLRSYNSPLHF
once,TRBJ2-5,14,TRBV7-2,CASSPVTIGETQYF
-,TRBJ2-1,15,TRBV20-1,CSARPWGGPPGEQFF
few,TRBJ2-1,12,TRBV7-9,CASHNRGDEQFF
many,TRBJ1-5,13,TRBV20-1,CSASRGIDQPQHF
-,TRBJ2-1,15,TRBV9,CASSSSGGDYNEQFF
-,TRBJ1-2,12,TRBV3-1,CASSPGDRKVAF
-,TRBJ1-2,12,TRBV20-1,CSLEGANYGYTF
-,TRBJ2-7,12,TRBV29-1,CSVQGTGYEQYF
few,TRBJ1-5,14,TRBV12-3/TRBV12-4,CASRRTGDSQPQHF
-,TRBJ2-2,14,TRBV30,CAWNPQGVSGELFF
once,TRBJ2-1,14,TRBV7-9,CASSLGGLVSEQFF
-,TRBJ2-5,14,TRBV20-1,CSARSPDRAETQYF
-,TRBJ1-5,19,TRBV7-3,CASSLTGTGRLYSNQPQHF
-,TRBJ2-2,16,TRBV5-1,CASSRGLAGAAGELFF
-,TRBJ1-1,16,TRBV9,CASSPPSGAGNTEAFF
-,TRBJ2-2,15,TRBV9,CASSVGEDPPGELFF
few,TRBJ1-1,16,TRBV27,CASSSGRQALNTEAFF
-,TRBJ2-7,14,TRBV13,CASSKPGQGHEQYF
-,TRBJ2-5,15,TRBV6-1,CASTDGGGAWETQYF
-,TRBJ1-1,11,TRBV29-1,CSVSRNTEAFF
-,TRBJ1-4,17,TRBV12-3/TRBV12-4,CASSSLRTGFTNEKLFF
-,TRBJ2-3,14,TRBV6-1,CATSRGMDTDTQYF
few,TRBJ2-1,13,TRBV6-6,CASSSPTDNEQFF
-,TRBJ1-4,14,TRBV29-1,CSVGHRGANEKLFF
-,TRBJ2-1,15,TRBV7-2,CASSLVRGGRGEQFF
-,TRBJ1-2,13,TRBV5-4,CASTTGINYGYTF
many,TRBJ1-5,17,TRBV6-1,CASSKSTGGRSNQPQHF
-,TRBJ1-1,11,TRBV20-1,CSARGRTEAFF
-,TRBJ2-5,14,TRBV15,CATSREAVIETQYF
-,TRBJ1-6,13,TRBV7-6,CASSDRVDSPLHF
-,TRBJ2-2,15,TRBV12-3/TRBV12-4,CASSVRTVNTGELFF
-,TRBJ2-3,15,TRBV20-1,CSARDTGAHGDTQYF
-,TRBJ2-7,14,TRBV12-3/TRBV12-4,CASSGTSGGYEQYF
-,TRBJ2-1,14,TRBV12-3/TRBV12-4,CASSLAPSYNEQFF
-,TRBJ1-4,15,TRBV20-1,CSALWPAATNEKLFF
once,TRBJ2-4,14,TRBV28,CASPLVGRGNIQYF
-,TRBJ2-1,15,TRBV5-1,CASSSGQGTGNEQFF
few,TRBJ2-4,17,TRBV7-8,CASSPPLWRDTHNIQYF